This TCR beta chain originates from a study of blood T cell repertoires in COVID-19 (dated by TCRdb to 2019 to 2021). About the study as a whole: Collaborator samples came from the United States, Italy and Spain and covered acute and convalescent phases of COVID-19. Samples were obtained from the ongoing ImmuneRACE study (first 160 participants) and from some 1,200 subjects provided by 6 global collaborators. The material from the prospective study consisted of cDNA or gDNA derived from T cells, B-cell-depleted T cells, or PBMCs. The repertoires were made available in a free public database intended to serve as a resource for research on the immune response to SARS-CoV-2. Nearly every sample came with metadata listing a de-identified subject ID, COVID-19 status, age in years and sex. Where HLA class I and class II types were available, the types were taken from metadata supplied by the sample provider, not from assay-based typing. The dataset comprised deeply sampled blood TCRbeta repertoires from subjects exposed to, actively infected with, or recovered from COVID-19. The research as a whole found: The quantity of clinical and demographic metadata differed by source and by participant and was supplied without curation.

Concerning this clone itself: Its antigen is not yet known. Nothing much larger sits one base from this clone, and base qualities are not available.

TCRbeta CDR3 regions were amplified from genomic DNA using the immunoSEQ Assay, a bias-controlled multiplex PCR. The authors' pipeline ran thus. Nucleated cell counts per sample were estimated from amplification of reference gene primers within the assay. To quantify the absolute abundance of each unique TCRbeta CDR3 rearrangement, sequence reads were collapsed and filtered. For each sample, productive Simpson clonality was calculated as the square root of Simpson's diversity index across productive rearrangements. In TCRdb, the immuneACCESS table is reduced to in-frame sequences with V and J assigned. These tables do not hold every clone; where another copy was compared, an unresolved V gene accounts for under half, and the others remain unexplained. From that table come the V and J calls and clone size; the DNA was used to work out D and trimming. In this sample the table shows 250,000 to 350,000 clones, around 85% of which occur a single time. The ten largest make up more than 4% of the sample.

In the prospective study, participants were roughly 18 to 95 years old, resided in 24 geographic areas of the United States, and were enrolled through a virtual design. In the prospective study, participants were assigned to cohorts based on the clinical history participants reported in a screening survey and a study questionnaire. ImmuneRACE Cohort 3 recovered participants were defined by two consecutive negative NP/OP PCR tests, healthcare professional clearance, or symptom resolution. In the prospective study, mobile phlebotomists collected whole blood, serum and a nasopharyngeal or oropharyngeal swab from each participant. Prospective study participants could optionally give additional blood draws and questionnaires over a roughly 2-month period. Before DNA extraction, prospective study blood samples were shipped either frozen or at room temperature. CDR1 LGHNA and CDR2 YNFKEQ are derived from the germline V gene. Trimming accounts for 2 bases at V and 7 bases at J, while the number of junction bases matched to no gene is 7. Its CDR3 holds 14 amino acids, cysteine through phenylalanine. Just CDR3 DNA is preserved here, 42 bases in frame from base 1.

The sequencing input was PBMCs or T cells enriched from blood (not recorded which). The source is a woman under 40 who had recovered from COVID-19. The rearrangement combines TRBV4-2 with TRBJ1-1; the central 7 bases match TRBD1. The nucleotide sequence reads as follows: TGTGCCAGCAGCCAAACTACAGGGGCTGGTGAAGCTTTCTTT. Its coded protein is CASSQTTGAGEAFF.